The sequence of this T cell receptor (beta chain) was determined in a study of cytomegalovirus exposure and HLA in healthy donors. Vbeta (60) and Jbeta (13) primers were used in the PCR. TCRdb keeps only in-frame clones here, not all; method: immunoSEQ multiplex PCR. The table shows about 180,000 clones, with roughly 81% occurring only once. Study-wide points: The authors reported that TCR beta sequences could predict HLA-A and HLA-B alleles. These predictions were accurate for most subjects in the first cohort. A link between a missense DCLRE1C variant and TCR beta V- and J-gene trimming emerged from a later analysis. Among TCR beta chains, those listed as cytomegalovirus-associated numbered fewer than 200.

Concerning this clone itself: The antigen is not known. At one end the junction does not follow the germline gene, possibly because of a read error.

The sequenced sample was PBMCs. This clonotype originated in a woman in her late teens or twenties in good health and CMV-seropositive.

CDR3 amino acids: CASSADYGYTF. CDR3 DNA: TGCGCCAGCAGTGCAGACTATGGCTACACCTTC. The chain combines TRBV6-5 with TRBJ1-2; unclear D gene. CDR3 length equals 11 residues. Germline assignment: CDR1 MNHEY and CDR2 SVGAGI.